Sequencing of this T cell receptor beta chain was carried out in a study of cytomegalovirus exposure and HLA in healthy donors. The PCR made use of 60 Vbeta and 13 Jbeta primers. Libraries were prepared by immunoSEQ multiplex PCR; TCRdb keeps only in-frame clonotypes and omits some of them. The sample includes 90,000 to 120,000 clones, more than 75% seen only once; the top ten take about 5.4%. Per the germline V gene, CDR1 is WSHSY and CDR2 is SAAADI. This CDR3 region has 13 residues. V was pared by 3 bases and J by 6 bases, with 8 bases between. The sample taken for sequencing was PBMCs. This TCR was recovered from a woman under 30 in good health and CMV-seropositive. V is TRBV10-2 and J is TRBJ2-2, with D uncertain. The CDR3 spells CASSDREAGELFF. The DNA of the CDR3 is TGCGCCAGCAGTGACCGAGAGGCCGGGGAGCTGTTTTTT.